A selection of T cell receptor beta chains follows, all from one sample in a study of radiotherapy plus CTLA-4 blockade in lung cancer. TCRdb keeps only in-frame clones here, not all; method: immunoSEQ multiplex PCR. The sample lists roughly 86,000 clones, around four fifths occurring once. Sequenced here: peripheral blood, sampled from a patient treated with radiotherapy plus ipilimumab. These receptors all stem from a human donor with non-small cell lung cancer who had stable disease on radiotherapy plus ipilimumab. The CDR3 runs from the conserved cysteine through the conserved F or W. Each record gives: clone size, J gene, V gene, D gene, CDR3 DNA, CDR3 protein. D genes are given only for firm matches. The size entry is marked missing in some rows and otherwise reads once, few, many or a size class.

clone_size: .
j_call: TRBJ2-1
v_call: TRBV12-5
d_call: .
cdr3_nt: TGTGCTAGTGGTCTGGACGGGATGGCCTACAATGAGCAGTTCTTC
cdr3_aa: CASGLDGMAYNEQFF

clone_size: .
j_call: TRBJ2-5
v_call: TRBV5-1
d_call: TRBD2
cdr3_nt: TGCGCCAGCAATATAGGATATCGCGGGGGGACCGGAGAGACCCAGTACTTC
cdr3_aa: CASNIGYRGGTGETQYF

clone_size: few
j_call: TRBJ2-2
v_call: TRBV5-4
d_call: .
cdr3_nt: TGTGCCAGCTCAAAGACTGTTTTAACGAACACCGGGGAGCTGTTTTTT
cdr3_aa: CASSKTVLTNTGELFF

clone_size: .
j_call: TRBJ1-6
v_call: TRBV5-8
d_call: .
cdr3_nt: TGTGCCAGCAGCTTGGCGGGGGTAGAATCACCCCTCCACTTT
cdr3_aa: CASSLAGVESPLHF

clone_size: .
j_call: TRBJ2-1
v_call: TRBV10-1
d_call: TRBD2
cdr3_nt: TGCGCCAGCAGTACGGGACTAGTAGGCAATGAGCAGTTCTTC
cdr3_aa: CASSTGLVGNEQFF

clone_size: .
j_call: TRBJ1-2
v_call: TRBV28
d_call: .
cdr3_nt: TGTGCCAGCAGTTTATTAAACTATGGCTACACCTTC
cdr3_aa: CASSLLNYGYTF

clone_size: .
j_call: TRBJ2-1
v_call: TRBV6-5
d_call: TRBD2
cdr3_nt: TGTGCCAGCAGTTACCGGACTAGCGGGAACTACAATGAGCAGTTCTTC
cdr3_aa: CASSYRTSGNYNEQFF

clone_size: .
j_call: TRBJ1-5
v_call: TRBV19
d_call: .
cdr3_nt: TGTGCCAGTAGTACACAGACACATAGCAATCAGCCCCAGCATTTT
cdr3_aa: CASSTQTHSNQPQHF

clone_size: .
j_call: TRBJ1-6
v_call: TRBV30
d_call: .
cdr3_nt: TGTGCCTGGAGCCCTCAGGGGAATTCACCCCTCCACTTT
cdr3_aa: CAWSPQGNSPLHF

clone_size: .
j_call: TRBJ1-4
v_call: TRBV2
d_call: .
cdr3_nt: TGTGCCAGCAAAGGGAGAAATGAAAAACTGTTTTTT
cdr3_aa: CASKGRNEKLFF

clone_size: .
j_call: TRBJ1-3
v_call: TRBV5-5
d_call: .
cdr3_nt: TGTGCCAGCAGCCGGGGGGATGGAAACACCATATATTTT
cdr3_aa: CASSRGDGNTIYF

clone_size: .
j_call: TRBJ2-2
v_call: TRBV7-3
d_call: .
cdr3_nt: TGTGCCAGCAGCCCGGGGTCAGGTGGGACCGGGGAGCTGTTTTTT
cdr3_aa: CASSPGSGGTGELFF

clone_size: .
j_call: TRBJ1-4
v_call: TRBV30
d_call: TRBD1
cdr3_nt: TGTGCCTGGAGTGGGCACACAGGGGGGCGAGAAAAACTGTTTTTT
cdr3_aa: CAWSGHTGGREKLFF

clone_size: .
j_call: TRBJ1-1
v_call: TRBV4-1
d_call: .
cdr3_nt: TGCGCCAGCAGCCCCCCGGATAGGCAAACTGAAGCTTTCTTT
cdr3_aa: CASSPPDRQTEAFF

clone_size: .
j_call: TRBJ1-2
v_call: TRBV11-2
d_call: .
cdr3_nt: TGTGCCAGCAGCTTAAGTGGGAGCTATGGCTACACCTTC
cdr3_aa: CASSLSGSYGYTF

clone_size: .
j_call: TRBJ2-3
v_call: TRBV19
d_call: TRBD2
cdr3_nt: TGTGCCAGTAGTCCCCGACTAGCGGGGCGGAACACAGATACGCAGTATTTT
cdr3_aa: CASSPRLAGRNTDTQYF

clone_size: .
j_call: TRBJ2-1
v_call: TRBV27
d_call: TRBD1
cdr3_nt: TGTGCCAGCAGCCCCCAACGACAGGGTGGCTACAATGAGCAGTTCTTC
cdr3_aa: CASSPQRQGGYNEQFF